The 3 T cell receptor beta chains presented below share a single source sample, sequenced in a study of OX40 agonist ivuxolimab in advanced cancers. Produced via immunoSEQ multiplex PCR; TCRdb's table is partial and in-frame only. The table has 45,000 to 65,000 clones, roughly 86% seen once. This material consisted of CD4+ or CD8+ T cells sorted from blood, taken in a trial of the OX40 agonist ivuxolimab. The receptors here all came from an adult with an advanced solid tumor such as melanoma, head and neck, liver or kidney cancer.

The gene calls are TRBV5-4 and TRBJ1-2; D call uncertain. CDR1 and CDR2 (germline): SGHNT, YYREEE (reference sequence). The CDR3 consists of 13 residues. V lost 3 bases and J lost 2, with 8 bases in between. The CDR3 here is CASSSPVNYGYTF. For the CDR3, the DNA is TGTGCCAGCAGCTCGCCGGTCAACTATGGCTACACCTTC.

V is TRBV4-1 and J is TRBJ2-7, with TRBD2 matching over 8 bases. CDR3 length equals 16 residues. Germline-derived CDR1 and CDR2 are MGHRA and YSYEKL. The V and J ends lost 1 base and 1 base, in that order; junction bases with no gene match: 6. CDR3 region: CASSQGLAGLSYEQYF. The CDR3 DNA is TGCGCCAGCAGCCAAGGGCTAGCGGGCCTTTCCTACGAGCAGTACTTC.

The V gene is TRBV5-1, the J gene TRBJ1-4, with a weak D call TRBD1 (6 bases). V shed 0 bases and J shed 8 bases, with 17 bases lying between them. CDR1 is SGHRS and CDR2 is YFSETQ in the germline V gene. The CDR3 extends over 16 amino acids. CDR3 protein: CASSLGGRQGNEKLFF. DNA of the CDR3: TGCGCCAGCAGCTTGGGGGGCCGGCAGGGGAACGAAAAACTGTTTTTT.